These 31 T cell receptor beta chains were all obtained from the same sample, sequenced in a study of T cells after yellow fever vaccination. TCRdb passed the 5' RACE reads through MiXCR, listing each CDR3 protein once. The sample has under 600,000 distinct CDR3 sequences, just over 20% seen once. The sequences come from PBMCs, collected more than 20 days after the first yellow fever vaccination. The source of these receptors is a man aged 18 to 30 who received the YFV17D yellow fever vaccine.

This clonotype was picked up a small number of times. V is TRBV7-2 and J is TRBJ2-3; TRBD2 aligns across 7 bases. Losses at the gene ends were 4 bases for V and 11 bases for J; bases not matched to a gene: 6. CDR3 length equals 12 residues. In germline, CDR1 is SGHTA, CDR2 FQGNSA. CDR3 DNA: TGTGCCAGCAGCTGGGGGGGAACAGTGCAGTATTTT. It is translated as CASSWGGTVQYF.

This sequence joins TRBV29-1 and TRBJ1-1; the match to TRBD1 covers 7 bases. The CDR3 has 13 amino acids. V shed 8 bases and J 1 base; nucleotides not matched to a gene: 7. Looked up from germline, CDR1 is SQVTM and CDR2 is ANQGSEA. The CDR3 region has the DNA TGCAGCTTTACCGGGACAGAGAACACTGAAGCTTTCTTT. This sequence encodes CSFTGTENTEAFF.

This chain connects TRBV6-5 to TRBJ2-1, with D hard to call. This CDR3 is 15 amino acids long. Germline values: CDR1 MNHEY, CDR2 SVGAGI. The germline V and J ends were trimmed by 0 bases and 0 bases, with 6 bases remaining between them. This chain's CDR3 is CASSYSESSYNEQFF. The CDR3 DNA reads as TGTGCCAGCAGTTACTCCGAGAGCTCCTACAATGAGCAGTTCTTC.

This chain links TRBV4-1 with TRBJ1-3; D gene uncertain. Trimming took off 1 base at V and 4 bases at J, with 5 bases between the two ends. Germline V gene lookup returns CDR1 MGHRA and CDR2 YSYEKL. The CDR3 has 13 amino acids. The CDR3, as DNA: TGCGCCAGCAGCCAAGCGACAGGAAACACCATATATTTT. This encodes CASSQATGNTIYF.

The CDR3 nucleotides are TGTGCCTGGAGGGCCACCGGTCAGCCCCAGCATTTT. This sequence encodes CAWRATGQPQHF. This chain links TRBV30 with TRBJ1-5; the D is unclear. The germline V gene has CDR1 GTSNPN and CDR2 SVGIG (reference sequence). With 3 bases removed from V and 6 bases from J, the gap between germline ends came to 9 bases. This CDR3 has 12 amino acids.

This clonotype was observed a few times. A read error may be the cause here, since a much bigger clone is one base away. V and J are TRBV7-2 and TRBJ2-3; D unclear. The V end lost 5 bases, the J end lost 4 bases, and 7 bases lay between the germline ends. The germline CDR1 and CDR2 sequences are SGHTA and FQGNSA. CDR3 length equals 12 residues. CDR3 sequence (DNA): TGTGCCAGCAGCCCCTACTCAGATACGCAGTATTTT. Translating it yields CASSPYSDTQYF.

At least ten counts were recorded for this clonotype. Here the CDR3 reads CASSQGQGDTGELFF. As DNA, the CDR3 is TGTGCCAGCAGCCAAGGACAGGGGGACACCGGGGAGCTGTTTTTT. The chain joins TRBV4-2 to TRBJ2-2; 9 bases map to TRBD1. V dropped 1 base and J dropped 3; count of bases not matched to a gene: 0. Germline V gene data show CDR1 as LGHNA and CDR2 as YNFKEQ. This CDR3 has 15 residues.

V and J are TRBV6-2 or TRBV6-3 and TRBJ2-7, with D hard to call. This CDR3 contains 14 residues. The germline V gene encodes CDR1 MNHEY and CDR2 SVGEGT. V was trimmed by 2 bases and J by 2 bases, leaving 10 bases between them. The CDR3 coding sequence is TGTGCCAGCAGTTACGTCGGGTTAACCTACGAGCAGTACTTC. Protein: CASSYVGLTYEQYF.

The chain employs TRBV9 and TRBJ2-3; D possibly matches TRBD1 or TRBD2 (5 bases each). Germline V gives CDR1 SGDLS, CDR2 YYNGEE. Trimming pared 1 base from V and 4 bases from J, leaving 10 bases between. The CDR3 is 14 amino acids. The CDR3 loop reads CASSVPVGADTQYF. The CDR3 coding sequence is TGTGCCAGCAGCGTACCCGTGGGGGCAGATACGCAGTATTTT.

The J gene is TRBJ2-3, the V gene TRBV29-1, with D perhaps assigned TRBD1 or TRBD2 (5 bases each). This CDR3 has 16 amino acids. V gave up 3 bases and J gave up 4 bases, with 20 bases separating them. Germline lookup yields CDR1 SQVTM and CDR2 ANQGSEA. The CDR3 sequence is CSVDPSGRVGSDTQYF. The CDR3 bases are TGCAGCGTTGACCCATCGGGGCGGGTAGGGTCAGATACGCAGTATTTT.

This clonotype was picked up a small number of times. The chain carries TRBV6-5 and TRBJ2-3; D uncertain. There are 14 residues in the CDR3. With 4 bases removed from V and 1 base from J, the gap between germline ends came to 9 bases. Looked up from germline, CDR1 is MNHEY and CDR2 is SVGAGI. The CDR3 loop reads CASSSAPGTDTQYF. In DNA, the CDR3 is TGTGCCAGCAGTTCCGCCCCAGGCACAGATACGCAGTATTTT.

This clonotype showed up just a few times. The CDR3 loop reads CSARDPLAGGITDTQYF. CDR3 in DNA: TGCAGTGCTAGAGATCCCCTAGCGGGGGGGATCACAGATACGCAGTATTTT. The chain combines TRBV20-1 with TRBJ2-3; the match to TRBD2 covers 12 bases. CDR1 is DFQATT and CDR2 is SNEGSKA in the germline V gene (reference sequence). V shed 0 bases and J 2 bases; nucleotides not matched to a gene: 6. The CDR3 loop spans 17 amino acids.

At least ten counts were recorded for this clonotype. The chain couples TRBV4-2 to TRBJ1-5; D gene ambiguous. This CDR3 spans 16 amino acids. Germline V gene sequence: CDR1 LGHNA, CDR2 YNFKEQ. Trimming pared 0 bases from V and 1 base from J, leaving 10 bases between. Written as DNA, the CDR3 is TGTGCCAGCAGCCAAGACTTCAGGTCCAGCAATCAGCCCCAGCATTTT. Translation gives CASSQDFRSSNQPQHF.

This clonotype occurred a few times. V gene TRBV4-2 combines with J gene TRBJ2-1; D unresolved. The CDR3 length is 13 residues. The germline V gene encodes CDR1 LGHNA and CDR2 YNFKEQ. Trimming cost V 4 bases and J 4 bases, with 8 bases left between them. CDR3 in DNA: TGTGCCAGCAGCCCCGTCCTTTACAATGAGCAGTTCTTC. The encoded protein is CASSPVLYNEQFF.

This clonotype was observed a handful of times. This chain uses TRBV6-5 with TRBJ1-1, with TRBD1 matching over 8 bases. Trimming took 4 bases from V and 2 from J; bases not matched to a gene: 12. The CDR3 covers 17 residues. Germline V lookup: CDR1 MNHEY, CDR2 SVGAGI. The DNA of the CDR3 is TGTGCCAGCAGTTTTACAGGGGGAGTGGGTAGAAACACTGAAGCTTTCTTT. It encodes CASSFTGGVGRNTEAFF.

This chain uses TRBV6-1 with TRBJ1-3; D is unclear. Germline-derived CDR1 and CDR2 are MNHNS and SASEGT. The V and J ends lost 2 bases and 1 base respectively, with 15 bases between them. This CDR3 has 17 amino acids. CDR3 sequence: CASSEHSPGASGNTIYF. The DNA of the CDR3 is TGTGCCAGCAGTGAACACAGCCCGGGAGCATCTGGAAACACCATATATTTT.

The V gene is TRBV20-1, the J gene TRBJ1-5, with unresolved D. The V gene lost 5 bases and the J gene lost 0 bases, with 14 bases spanning the gap. Germline-derived CDR1 and CDR2 are DFQATT and SNEGSKA (reference sequence). CDR3 length equals 15 residues. The CDR3 protein is CSAVRVGTSNQPQHF. The CDR3 nucleotides are TGCAGTGCTGTCCGTGTCGGAACTAGCAATCAGCCCCAGCATTTT.

The chain joins TRBV6-4 to TRBJ2-2; no firm D call. Germline lookup yields CDR1 MRHNA and CDR2 SNTAGT. V lost 0 bases to trimming and J lost 4 bases, with 3 bases between them. CDR3 length: 13 residues. The CDR3 DNA follows: TGTGCCAGCAGTGACTCGGCCACCGGGGAGCTGTTTTTT. It specifies CASSDSATGELFF.

The rearrangement links TRBV29-1 to TRBJ2-5; 7 nucleotides align to TRBD1. The trim removed 3 bases at V and 4 bases at J, leaving 8 bases unmatched. CDR3 length equals 14 residues. Germline CDR1 SQVTM, CDR2 ANQGSEA. CDR3 amino acids: CSVDRDRSSETQYF. CDR3 nucleotides: TGCAGCGTTGACCGGGACAGAAGCTCAGAGACCCAGTACTTC.

The CDR3 protein is CSDRGDRDFYGYTF. In DNA form, the CDR3 reads TGCAGCGACAGAGGGGACAGAGACTTCTATGGCTACACCTTC. The J gene is TRBJ1-2, the V gene TRBV29-1; 7 positions agree with TRBD1. Germline lookup yields CDR1 SQVTM and CDR2 ANQGSEA. The CDR3 length is 14 residues. The ends lost 7 bases at V and 4 bases at J; junction bases unmatched: 12. Based on the CDR3 plus reference TRBV29-1 and TRBJ1-2, the full variable domain is SAVISQKPSRDICQRGTSLTIQCQVDSQVTMMFWYRQQPGQSLTLIATANQGSEATYESGFVIDKFPISRPNLTFSTLTVSNMSPEDSSIYLCSDRGDRDFYGYTFGSGTRLTVV.

There are a few counts of this clonotype. This chain connects TRBV5-5 to TRBJ1-6, with 7 bases aligning to TRBD1. Germline loops: CDR1 SGHKS, CDR2 YYEKEE (reference sequence). V was clipped by 4 bases and J by 7 bases; unmatched bases: 5. The CDR3 sequence is 14 residues long. This chain's CDR3 is CASSPTGRNSPLHF. The CDR3 DNA reads TGTGCCAGCAGCCCGACAGGGCGGAATTCACCCCTCCACTTT.

This chain joins TRBV7-2 and TRBJ1-3; D is possibly TRBD1 (6 bases). The CDR3 has 13 residues. Germline CDR1 reads SGHTA; CDR2 reads FQGNSA. V shed 4 bases and J shed 4 bases, with 8 bases lying between them. The CDR3 loop is CASSWTDGNTIYF. The CDR3 DNA reads TGTGCCAGCAGCTGGACAGACGGAAACACCATATATTTT. The complete variable domain, with remaining parts taken from reference TRBV7-2 and TRBJ1-3, reads GAGVSQSPSNKVTEKGKDVELRCDPISGHTALYWYRQSLGQGLEFLIYFQGNSAPDKSGLPSDRFSAERTGGSVSTLTIQRTQQEDSAVYLCASSWTDGNTIYFGEGSWLTVV.

The chain carries TRBV5-1 and TRBJ2-5; 8 bases align to TRBD2. The CDR3 length is 15 residues. Germline trimming cut 4 bases from V and 1 base from J; bases unmatched to any gene: 6. Germline-derived CDR1 and CDR2 are SGHRS and YFSETQ. The CDR3: CASSPDGGAQETQYF. CDR3 nucleotide sequence: TGCGCCAGCAGCCCAGACGGGGGGGCCCAAGAGACCCAGTACTTC.

The gene calls are TRBV5-1 and TRBJ2-3, with 8 bases aligning to TRBD1. This CDR3 contains 15 residues. V shed 4 bases and J 0 bases; nucleotides not matched to a gene: 4. In germline, CDR1 is SGHRS, CDR2 YFSETQ. The CDR3 bases are TGCGCCAGCAGCGCGACAGGGGTCAGCACAGATACGCAGTATTTT. This translates into CASSATGVSTDTQYF.

This clonotype was picked up a small number of times. This rearrangement joins TRBV20-1 to TRBJ1-5; the D gene is possibly TRBD1 (5 bases). The V gene's germline CDR1 is DFQATT and CDR2 SNEGSKA (reference sequence). Deletions cut 4 bases from V and 6 bases from J, with 13 bases between. The CDR3 extends over 13 amino acids. The CDR3 DNA sequence: TGCAGTGCTACACAGGCGGGGGGTCAGCCCCAGCATTTT. Translation gives CSATQAGGQPQHF.

This clonotype was counted only a few times. V is TRBV9 and J is TRBJ1-2; D gene unclear. The germline gives CDR1 SGDLS, CDR2 YYNGEE. The germline V and J ends were trimmed by 1 base and 0 bases, with 7 bases remaining between them. This CDR3 has 14 residues. CDR3 coding DNA: TGTGCCAGCAGCGTATGGGCTGCTAACTATGGCTACACCTTC. Protein: CASSVWAANYGYTF.

V is TRBV4-3 and J is TRBJ2-3; TRBD1 or TRBD2 may be the D gene (5 bases each). From germline, CDR1 is LGHNA and CDR2 YSLEER. V was trimmed by 0 bases and J by 0 bases, leaving 22 bases between them. There are 20 residues in the CDR3. CDR3 nucleotides: TGCGCCAGCAGCCAAGAATTGTGGGGCAGGGAGTCTACTAGCACAGATACGCAGTATTTT. Amino acid sequence: CASSQELWGRESTSTDTQYF.

Only a few counts were recorded for this clonotype. The rearrangement links TRBV27 to TRBJ2-3, with TRBD2 identical over 11 bases. This CDR3 is 16 amino acids long. V shed 0 bases, J shed 3 bases, and the junction held 2 bases outside the gene matches. Germline V gene sequence: CDR1 MNHEY, CDR2 SMNVEV (reference sequence). Here the CDR3 DNA reads TGTGCCAGCAGTTTATCGACTAGCGGGGTGACAGATACGCAGTATTTT. Protein product: CASSLSTSGVTDTQYF.

This clonotype was seen at least ten times. The J gene is TRBJ2-5, the V gene TRBV4-3; 7 nucleotides align to TRBD1. Germline V gene data show CDR1 as LGHNA and CDR2 as YSLEER. With 0 bases clipped from V and 1 base from J, the junction kept 2 bases outside the gene matches. The CDR3 is 15 amino acids. The CDR3 reads CASSQDYRGQETQYF. In DNA, the CDR3 is TGCGCCAGCAGCCAAGATTACAGGGGCCAAGAGACCCAGTACTTC.

In this sample, this clonotype turned up a few times. The V gene is TRBV5-5, the J gene TRBJ1-6; 10 nucleotides line up with TRBD1. This CDR3 spans 14 amino acids. Germline-derived CDR1 and CDR2 are SGHKS and YYEKEE (reference sequence). The V and J ends lost 5 bases and 7 bases, in that order; junction bases with no gene match: 3. In DNA form, the CDR3 reads TGTGCCAGCAGTACGACAGGGGGCAATTCACCCCTCCACTTT. Its protein is CASSTTGGNSPLHF.

This clonotype was observed a few times. V is TRBV27 and J is TRBJ2-2; 8 bases fit TRBD1. V gave up 6 bases and J gave up 6 bases; unmatched junction bases: 3. This CDR3 is built from 13 residues. CDR1 and CDR2 (germline): MNHEY, SMNVEV (reference sequence). DNA for the CDR3: TGTGCCAGCAGGACAGGGGTATCCGGGGAGCTGTTTTTT. Amino acid sequence: CASRTGVSGELFF.